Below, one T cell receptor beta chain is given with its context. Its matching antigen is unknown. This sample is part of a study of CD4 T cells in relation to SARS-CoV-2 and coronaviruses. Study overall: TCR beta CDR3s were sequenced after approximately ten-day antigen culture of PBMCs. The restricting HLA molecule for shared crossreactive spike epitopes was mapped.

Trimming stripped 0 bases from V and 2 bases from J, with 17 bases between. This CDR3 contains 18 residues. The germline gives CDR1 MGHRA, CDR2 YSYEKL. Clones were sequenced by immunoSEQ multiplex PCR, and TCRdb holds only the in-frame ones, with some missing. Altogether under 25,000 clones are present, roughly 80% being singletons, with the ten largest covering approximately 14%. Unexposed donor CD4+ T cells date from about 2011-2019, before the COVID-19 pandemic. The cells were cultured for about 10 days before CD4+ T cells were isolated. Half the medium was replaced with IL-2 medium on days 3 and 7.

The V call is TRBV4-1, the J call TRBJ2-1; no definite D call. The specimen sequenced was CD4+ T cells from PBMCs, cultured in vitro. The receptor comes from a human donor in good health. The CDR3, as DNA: TGCGCCAGCAGCCAAGACTCGGTCGCCAGAACAACCTACAATGAGCAGTTCTTC. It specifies CASSQDSVARTTYNEQFF.